This record looks at one T cell receptor (beta chain) sequence and its context. Antigen specificity is unknown. Sample-barcoded 5' priming and a J-beta primer mix drove a second PCR of roughly 6 to 12 cycles. In TCRdb, the 5' RACE reads were re-called with MiXCR into one record per CDR3 protein. The table has around 800,000 distinct CDR3 sequences, roughly 60% seen once. The source of the sample is a study of blood T cells in healthy people across ages. Overall study context: Per every two T cells, about one barcoded beta molecule was captured by template switching. Findings and caveats of the study: More naive CD4+ cells and higher diversity marked long-lived donors relative to aged donors.

Germline CDR1 and CDR2: DFQATT and SNEGSKA (reference sequence). Trimming removed 5 bases from V and 8 bases from J, with 22 bases in between. This CDR3 has 15 residues. The individuals who served as donors were healthy Caucasians living in Russia, aged about 6 to 90. The clonotype originates from a man aged 30 to 45 in good health. The chain joins TRBV20-1 to TRBJ2-1; D could derive from TRBD1 or TRBD2 (5 bases each). Sequenced input: blood. The DNA for the CDR3 is TGCAGTGCTCACTCCGCCTCCGGGACGCCAGATGAGCAGTTCTTC. Protein sequence: CSAHSASGTPDEQFF.